The clone carrying this T cell receptor beta chain was recorded a few times. This sample was included in a study of blood T cells in healthy people across ages. A sample-barcoded 5' primer and a J-beta primer mix were used in a second PCR of roughly 7 to 11 cycles. TCRdb fed the 5' RACE reads into MiXCR, producing one record per CDR3 protein. The table has just over 800,000 distinct CDR3 sequences, around 62% seen once. From germline, CDR1 is ENHRY and CDR2 SYGVKD. J gave up 3 bases and V 3 bases, and 5 bases lay outside the gene matches. This CDR3 has 14 amino acids. The gene calls are TRBV10-3 and TRBJ2-7; 7 bases are shared with TRBD1. Sequenced: blood. This TCR was recovered from a young man in good health. CDR3 DNA: TGTGCCATCAGTGAACAGGGGACGGGCTACGAGCAGTACTTC. It codes for CAISEQGTGYEQYF.